The 7 T cell receptor beta chains listed next were all sequenced from one sample in a study of neurological immune-mediated disorders. TCRdb re-called the 5' RACE reads with MiXCR, one entry per CDR3 protein. This table holds more than 35,000 distinct CDR3 sequences, 10% found once. Sequenced input: PBMCs. Receptors were obtained from a young woman with HTLV-1-associated myelopathy (HAM/TSP).

In its sample, this clonotype was seen many times. V gene TRBV5-1 combines with J gene TRBJ2-7, with no clear D. The CDR3 sequence is 15 residues long. The germline gives CDR1 SGHRS, CDR2 YFSETQ. Trimming left V 1 base short and J 2 bases short, with 13 bases between. Here the CDR3 DNA reads TGCGCCAGCAGCTTGAAGCTTGGGCTCCCCTACGAGCAGTACTTC. Its translation: CASSLKLGLPYEQYF.

In this sample, this clonotype turned up many times. The chain recombines TRBV20-1 with TRBJ1-1; unclear D gene. The CDR3 covers 14 residues. V lost 2 bases and J lost 0, with 10 bases in between. The V gene's germline CDR1 is DFQATT and CDR2 SNEGSKA (reference sequence). The chain's CDR3 is CSARWQELNTEAFF. The CDR3 DNA is TGCAGTGCTAGATGGCAGGAACTGAACACTGAAGCTTTCTTT.

This clonotype appeared a few times. V usage is TRBV11-1 and J usage is TRBJ1-2, with 8 bases lining up with TRBD1. Germline V gene sequence: CDR1 SGHAT, CDR2 FQDESV (reference sequence). V shed 4 bases, J shed 6 bases, and the junction held 7 bases outside the gene matches. The length of the CDR3 is 14 residues. CDR3 residues: CASSWDRLTNGYTF. In nucleotides, the CDR3 is TGTGCCAGCAGCTGGGACAGGTTAACAAATGGCTACACCTTC. Looking up the rest from reference TRBV11-1 and TRBJ1-2 gives the full variable domain: EAEVAQSPRYKITEKSQAVAFWCDPISGHATLYWYRQILGQGPELLVQFQDESVVDDSQLPKDRFSAERLKGVDSTLKIQPAELGDSAMYLCASSWDRLTNGYTFGSGTRLTVV.

Many counts were recorded for this clonotype. The chain uses TRBV5-1 and TRBJ1-2, with a possible D match to TRBD1 (6 bases). Germline loops: CDR1 SGHRS, CDR2 YFSETQ. Trimming cost V 4 bases and J 2 bases, with 12 bases left between them. This CDR3 region has 14 residues. The chain's CDR3 is CASSETGTNYGYTF. The CDR3 region has the DNA TGCGCCAGCAGCGAAACAGGGACCAACTATGGCTACACCTTC.

This clonotype was seen many times. The chain recombines TRBV10-3 with TRBJ2-6; weak D call: TRBD1 (5 bases). The CDR3 runs 17 residues. Deletions cut 0 bases from V and 0 bases from J, with 9 bases between. The germline V gene has CDR1 ENHRY and CDR2 SYGVKD. In nucleotides, the CDR3 is TGTGCCATCAGTGAGTCCTCGACAGTCTCTGGGGCCAACGTCCTGACTTTC. It codes for CAISESSTVSGANVLTF.

The table lists this clonotype with many counts. The rearrangement uses TRBV20-1 and TRBJ2-7; either TRBD1 or TRBD2 may fit D (5 bases each). Germline lookup yields CDR1 DFQATT and CDR2 SNEGSKA (reference sequence). The CDR3 has 12 residues. V was pared by 1 base and J by 4 bases, with 8 bases between. CDR3 sequence reads: CSARAREYEQYF. The DNA of the CDR3 is TGCAGTGCTAGAGCCAGGGAGTACGAGCAGTACTTC.

This clonotype was recorded at least ten times. The chain has TRBV20-1 and TRBJ1-2, with D unclear. The V gene lost 6 bases and the J gene lost 4 bases, with 12 bases spanning the gap. Germline loops: CDR1 DFQATT, CDR2 SNEGSKA (reference sequence). This CDR3 has 12 residues. The DNA of the CDR3 is TGCAGTGCAAGTTCAAGGACCTATGGCTACACCTTC. This encodes CSASSRTYGYTF.